This T cell receptor (beta chain) was sequenced during a study of CD8+ T cells in alopecia areata. Described treatment: oral pan-JAK inhibitor, 5-10 mg twice daily. Reverse transcription of extracted RNA yielded cDNA, which provided the sequencing template. The assay was immunoSEQ multiplex PCR, and TCRdb's table has in-frame clones only and misses some. The sample yields 150,000 to 200,000 clones, about three fifths seen once. The sample holds one count of this clone. The CDR3 extends over 16 amino acids. The V segment lost 5 bases and the J segment 4 bases; nucleotides outside the gene matches: 10. CDR1 is MDHEN, CDR2 SYDVKM, per germline.

This specimen consisted of CD4+ T cells sorted from blood, obtained at week 24, from a patient treated with tofacitinib. This chain connects TRBV28 to TRBJ1-5, with 8 nucleotides matching TRBD1. The source of this sequence is a human donor with alopecia areata. This CDR3 is CASSTPLGQANQPQHF. The CDR3 DNA reads TGTGCCAGCAGTACTCCGTTGGGACAGGCAAATCAGCCCCAGCATTTT. Full variable domain (remainder filled in from reference TRBV28 and TRBJ1-5): DVKVTQSSRYLVKRTGEKVFLECVQDMDHENMFWYRQDPGLGLRLIYFSYDVKMKEKGDIPEGYSVSREKKERFSLILESASTNQTSMYLCASSTPLGQANQPQHFGDGTRLSIL.